Given below is one T cell receptor (beta chain) in context. TCRdb keeps only in-frame clones here, not all; method: immunoSEQ multiplex PCR. The sample lists fewer than 40,000 clones, roughly 86% occurring once. This CDR3 region has 15 residues. Trimming removed 6 bases at V and 1 base at J, with 12 bases between. The germline V gene encodes CDR1 MNHNS and CDR2 SASEGT. The data were taken from a study of T cell changes during pregnancy in multiple sclerosis. Sequences were derived from CD8+ T cells from peripheral blood mononuclear cells, sampled in the first trimester of pregnancy. The receptor was isolated from a female donor with multiple sclerosis, enrolled in a pregnancy study. The rearrangement uses TRBV6-1 and TRBJ2-2; D perhaps matches TRBD1 (5 bases). This CDR3 reads CASSPTAGNTGELFF. Here the CDR3 DNA reads TGTGCCAGCAGCCCGACAGCAGGGAACACCGGGGAGCTGTTTTTT.